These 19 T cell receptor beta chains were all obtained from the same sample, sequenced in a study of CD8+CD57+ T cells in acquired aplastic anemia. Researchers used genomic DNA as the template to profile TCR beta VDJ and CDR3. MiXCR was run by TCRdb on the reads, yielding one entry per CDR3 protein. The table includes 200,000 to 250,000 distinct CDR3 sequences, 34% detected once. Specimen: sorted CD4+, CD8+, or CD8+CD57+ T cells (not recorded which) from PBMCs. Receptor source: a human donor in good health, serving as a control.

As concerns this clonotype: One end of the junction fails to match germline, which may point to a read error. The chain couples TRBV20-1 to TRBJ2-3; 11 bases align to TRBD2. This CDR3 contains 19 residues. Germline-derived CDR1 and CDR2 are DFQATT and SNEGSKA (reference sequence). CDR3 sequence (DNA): TGCAGTGCTAGAGATCGAGGAGTAGCGGGGGGGCCCCTCACAGATACGCAGTGTTTT. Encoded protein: CSARDRGVAGGPLTDTQCF.

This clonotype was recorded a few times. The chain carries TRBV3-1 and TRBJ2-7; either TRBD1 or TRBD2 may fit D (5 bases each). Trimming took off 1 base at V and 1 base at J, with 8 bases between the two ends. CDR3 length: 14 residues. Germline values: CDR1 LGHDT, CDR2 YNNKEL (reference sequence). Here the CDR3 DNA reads TGTGCCAGCAGCCAAGGAGGGGTATCCTACGAGCAGTACTTC. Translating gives CASSQGGVSYEQYF.

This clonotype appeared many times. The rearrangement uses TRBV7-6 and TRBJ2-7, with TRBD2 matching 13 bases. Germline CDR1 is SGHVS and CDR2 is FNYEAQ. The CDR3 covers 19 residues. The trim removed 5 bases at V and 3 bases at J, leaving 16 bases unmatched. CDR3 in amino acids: CASSLGLAGETDSVYEQYF. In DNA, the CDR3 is TGTGCCAGCAGCCTTGGACTAGCGGGGGAAACGGACTCAGTCTACGAGCAGTACTTC.

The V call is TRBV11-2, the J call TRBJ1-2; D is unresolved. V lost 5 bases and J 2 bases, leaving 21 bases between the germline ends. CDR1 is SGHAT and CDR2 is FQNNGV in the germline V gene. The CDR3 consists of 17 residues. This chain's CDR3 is CASSPTPSSQSNYGYTF. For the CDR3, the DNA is TGTGCCAGCAGCCCCACCCCCTCGTCTCAAAGCAACTATGGCTACACCTTC.

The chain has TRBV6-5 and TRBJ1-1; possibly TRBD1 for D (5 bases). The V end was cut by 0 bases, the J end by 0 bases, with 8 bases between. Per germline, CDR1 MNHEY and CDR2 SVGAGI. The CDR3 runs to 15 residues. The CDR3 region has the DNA TGTGCCAGCAGTTACTCCAGGGCTTTGAACACTGAAGCTTTCTTT. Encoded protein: CASSYSRALNTEAFF.

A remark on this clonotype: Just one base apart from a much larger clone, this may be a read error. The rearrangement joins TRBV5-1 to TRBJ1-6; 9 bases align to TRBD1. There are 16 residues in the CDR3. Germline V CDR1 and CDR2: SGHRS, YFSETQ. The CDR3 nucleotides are TGCGCCAGCAGCTGGGGACAGGGTCAGAGTGGCTCACCTCTCCGCTTT. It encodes CASSWGQGQSGSPLRF.

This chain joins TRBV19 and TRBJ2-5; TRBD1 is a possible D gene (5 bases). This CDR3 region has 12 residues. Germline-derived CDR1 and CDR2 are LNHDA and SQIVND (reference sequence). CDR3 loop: CARVGVQETQYF. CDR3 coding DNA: TGTGCTAGAGTAGGGGTACAAGAGACCCAGTACTTC.

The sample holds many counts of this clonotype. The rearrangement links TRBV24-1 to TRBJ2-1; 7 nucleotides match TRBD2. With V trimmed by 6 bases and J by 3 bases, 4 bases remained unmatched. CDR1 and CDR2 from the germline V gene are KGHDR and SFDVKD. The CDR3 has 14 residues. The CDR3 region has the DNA TGTGCCACCAGTCAAAGCGGGGACTACAATGAGCAGTTCTTC. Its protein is CATSQSGDYNEQFF.

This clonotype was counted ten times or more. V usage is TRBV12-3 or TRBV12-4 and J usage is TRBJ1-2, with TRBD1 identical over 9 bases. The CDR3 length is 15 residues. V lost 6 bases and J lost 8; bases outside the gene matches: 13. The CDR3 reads CASSRGDRVIGGYTF. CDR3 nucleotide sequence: TGTGCCAGCAGCCGCGGGGACAGGGTAATTGGAGGCTACACCTTC.

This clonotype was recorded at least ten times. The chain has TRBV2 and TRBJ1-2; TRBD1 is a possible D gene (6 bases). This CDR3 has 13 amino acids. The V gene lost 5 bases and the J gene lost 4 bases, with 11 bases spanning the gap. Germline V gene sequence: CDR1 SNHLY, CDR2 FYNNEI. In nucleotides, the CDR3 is TGTGCCAGCAGTTACGGGGGCGCCTATGGCTACACCTTC. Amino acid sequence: CASSYGGAYGYTF. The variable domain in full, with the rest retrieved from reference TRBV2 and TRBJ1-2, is EPEVTQTPSHQVTQMGQEVILRCVPISNHLYFYWYRQILGQKVEFLVSFYNNEISEKSEIFDDQFSVERPDGSNFTLKIRSTKLEDSAMYFCASSYGGAYGYTFGSGTRLTVV.

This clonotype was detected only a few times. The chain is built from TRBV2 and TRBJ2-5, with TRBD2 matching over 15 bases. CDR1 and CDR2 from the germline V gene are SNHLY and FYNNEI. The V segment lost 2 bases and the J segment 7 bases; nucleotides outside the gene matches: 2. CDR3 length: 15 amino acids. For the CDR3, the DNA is TGTGCCAGCAGTGAATCGGGACTAGCGGGGGGGACCCAGTACTTC. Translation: CASSESGLAGGTQYF.

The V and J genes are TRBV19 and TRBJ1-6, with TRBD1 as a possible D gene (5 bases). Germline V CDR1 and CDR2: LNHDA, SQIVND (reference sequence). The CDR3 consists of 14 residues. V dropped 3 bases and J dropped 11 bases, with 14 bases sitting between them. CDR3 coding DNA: TGTGCCAGTAGTATGGGGGGGGTCTGGACACCCCTCCACTTT. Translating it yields CASSMGGVWTPLHF.

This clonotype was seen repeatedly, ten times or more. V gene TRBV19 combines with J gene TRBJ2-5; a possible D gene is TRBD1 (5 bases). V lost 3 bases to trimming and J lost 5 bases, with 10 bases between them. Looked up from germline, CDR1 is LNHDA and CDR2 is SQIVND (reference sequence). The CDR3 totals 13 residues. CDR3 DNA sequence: TGTGCCAGTAGTATCCCAGGGCAGGAGACCCAGTACTTC. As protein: CASSIPGQETQYF.

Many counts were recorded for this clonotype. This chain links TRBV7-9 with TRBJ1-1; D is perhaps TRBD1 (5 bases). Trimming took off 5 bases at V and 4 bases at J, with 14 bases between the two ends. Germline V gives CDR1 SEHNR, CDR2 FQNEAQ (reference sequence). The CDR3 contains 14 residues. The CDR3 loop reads CASSGGGFGTEAFF. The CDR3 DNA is TGTGCCAGCAGCGGGGGGGGATTTGGCACTGAAGCTTTCTTT. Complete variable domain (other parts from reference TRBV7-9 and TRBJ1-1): DTGVSQNPRHKITKRGQNVTFRCDPISEHNRLYWYRQTLGQGPEFLTYFQNEAQLEKSRLLSDRFSAERPKGSFSTLEIQRTEQGDSAMYLCASSGGGFGTEAFFGQGTRLTVV.

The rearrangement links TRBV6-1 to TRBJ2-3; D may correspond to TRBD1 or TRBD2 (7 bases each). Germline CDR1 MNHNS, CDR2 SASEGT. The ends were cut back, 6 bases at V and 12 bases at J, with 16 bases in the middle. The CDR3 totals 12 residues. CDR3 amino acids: CASRGGEGGQYF. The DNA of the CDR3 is TGTGCCAGCAGGGGAGGGGAAGGGGGCCAGTATTTT.

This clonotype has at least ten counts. The CDR3 loop reads CASSYSTGNTEAFF. The CDR3 nucleotides are TGCGCCAGCAGCTACTCTACAGGGAACACTGAAGCTTTCTTT. The rearrangement uses TRBV5-1 and TRBJ1-1, with TRBD1 as a possible D gene (5 bases). Trimming took 3 bases from V and 1 from J, leaving 10 bases between them. CDR3 size: 14 residues. The germline V gene encodes CDR1 SGHRS and CDR2 YFSETQ.

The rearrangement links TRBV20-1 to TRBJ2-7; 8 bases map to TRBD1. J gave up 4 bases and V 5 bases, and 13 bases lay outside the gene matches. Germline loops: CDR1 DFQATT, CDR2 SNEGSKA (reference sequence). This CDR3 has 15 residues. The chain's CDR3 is CSAASPDRVYYEQYF. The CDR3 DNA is TGCAGTGCTGCCTCTCCGGACAGGGTCTATTACGAGCAGTACTTC.

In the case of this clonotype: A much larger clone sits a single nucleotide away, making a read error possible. CDR3 DNA: TGCAGTGCTGTAGGAGCCGAGCAGTTCTTC. Protein sequence: CSAVGAEQFF. This chain uses TRBV20-1 with TRBJ2-1; D call uncertain. CDR1 is DFQATT, CDR2 SNEGSKA, per germline (reference sequence). CDR3 size: 10 residues. Trimming stripped 5 bases from V and 10 bases from J, with 9 bases between.

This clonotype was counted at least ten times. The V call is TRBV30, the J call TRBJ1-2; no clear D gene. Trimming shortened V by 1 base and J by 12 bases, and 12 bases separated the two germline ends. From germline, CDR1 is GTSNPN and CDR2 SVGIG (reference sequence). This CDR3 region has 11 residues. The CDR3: CAWSARRAHTF. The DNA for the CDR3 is TGTGCCTGGAGTGCCAGGAGGGCGCACACCTTC.